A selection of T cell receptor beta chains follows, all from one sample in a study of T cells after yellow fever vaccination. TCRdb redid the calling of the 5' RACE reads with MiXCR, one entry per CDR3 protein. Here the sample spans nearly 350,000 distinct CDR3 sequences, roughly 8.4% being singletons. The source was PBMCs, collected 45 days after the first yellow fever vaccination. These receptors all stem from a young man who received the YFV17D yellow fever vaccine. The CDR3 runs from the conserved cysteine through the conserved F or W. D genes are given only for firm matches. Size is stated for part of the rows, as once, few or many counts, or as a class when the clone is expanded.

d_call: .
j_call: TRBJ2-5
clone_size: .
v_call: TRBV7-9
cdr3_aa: CASAGTAAAQYF
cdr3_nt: TGTGCCAGCGCCGGAACCGCAGCGGCCCAGTACTTC

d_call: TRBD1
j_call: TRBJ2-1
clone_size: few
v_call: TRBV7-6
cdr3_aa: CASSSSPGTGRHEQFF
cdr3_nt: TGTGCCAGCAGCTCATCCCCGGGGACAGGGAGGCATGAGCAGTTCTTC

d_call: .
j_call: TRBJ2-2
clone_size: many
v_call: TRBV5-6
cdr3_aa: CASSPIHEGFNTGELFF
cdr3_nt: TGTGCCAGCAGCCCGATTCACGAAGGGTTTAACACCGGGGAGCTGTTTTTT

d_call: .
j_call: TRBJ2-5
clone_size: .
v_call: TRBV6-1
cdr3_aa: CASSAPEGVETQYF
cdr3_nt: TGTGCCAGCAGTGCGCCGGAGGGTGTGGAGACCCAGTACTTC

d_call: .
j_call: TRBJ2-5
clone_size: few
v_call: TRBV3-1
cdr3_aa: CASSHKIGASNQETQYF
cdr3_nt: TGTGCCAGCAGCCACAAGATAGGAGCGTCCAACCAAGAGACCCAGTACTTC

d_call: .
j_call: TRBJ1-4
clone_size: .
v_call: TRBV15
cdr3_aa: CATSRDLGGNEKLFF
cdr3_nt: TGTGCCACCAGCAGAGATTTGGGGGGAAACGAAAAACTGTTTTTT

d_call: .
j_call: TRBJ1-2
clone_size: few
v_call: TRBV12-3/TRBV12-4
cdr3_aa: CASSHGTIGYTF
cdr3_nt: TGTGCCAGCAGCCACGGGACAATAGGCTACACCTTC

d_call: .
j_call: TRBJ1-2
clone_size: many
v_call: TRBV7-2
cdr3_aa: CASSSPRDDYGYTF
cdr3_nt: TGTGCCAGCAGCTCCCCCAGGGATGACTATGGCTACACCTTC

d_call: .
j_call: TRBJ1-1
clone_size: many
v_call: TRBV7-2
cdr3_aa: CASSFRVLGEAFF
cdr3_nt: TGTGCCAGCAGCTTCAGGGTTCTGGGTGAAGCTTTCTTT

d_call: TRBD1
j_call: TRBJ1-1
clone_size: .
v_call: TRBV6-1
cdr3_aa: CASSDRGQGAPAFF
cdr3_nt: TGTGCCAGCAGTGATCGGGGACAGGGGGCGCCGGCTTTCTTT

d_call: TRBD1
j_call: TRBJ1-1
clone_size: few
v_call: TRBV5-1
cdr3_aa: CASSLIRTGAMATEAFF
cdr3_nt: TGCGCCAGCAGCCTCATTCGGACAGGGGCCATGGCCACTGAAGCTTTCTTT

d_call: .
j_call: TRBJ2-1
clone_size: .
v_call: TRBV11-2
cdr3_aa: CASISGDEQFF
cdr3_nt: TGTGCCAGCATTAGTGGGGATGAGCAGTTCTTC

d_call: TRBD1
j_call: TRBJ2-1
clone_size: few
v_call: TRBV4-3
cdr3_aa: CASSQDLSGTGIADEQFF
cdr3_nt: TGCGCCAGCAGCCAAGATTTGTCGGGGACAGGGATAGCCGATGAGCAGTTCTTC

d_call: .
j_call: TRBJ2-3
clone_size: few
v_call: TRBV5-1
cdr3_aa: CASSTSGDSTDTQYF
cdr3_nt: TGCGCCAGCAGCACCTCCGGGGATAGCACAGATACGCAGTATTTT

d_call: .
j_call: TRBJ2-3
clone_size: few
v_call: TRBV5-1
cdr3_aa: CASSPPLSSTDTQYF
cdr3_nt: TGCGCCAGCAGCCCCCCCCTGTCTAGCACAGATACGCAGTATTTT

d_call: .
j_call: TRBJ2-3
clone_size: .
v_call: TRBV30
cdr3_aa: CAWSTDTQYF
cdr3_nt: TGTGCCTGGAGCACAGATACGCAGTATTTT

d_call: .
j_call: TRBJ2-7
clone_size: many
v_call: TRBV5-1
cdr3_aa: CASSFRGSSYEQYF
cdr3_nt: TGCGCCAGCAGCTTTCGAGGGAGCTCCTACGAGCAGTACTTC

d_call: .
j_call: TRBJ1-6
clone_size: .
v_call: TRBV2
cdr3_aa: CACCLRIRQTSYNSPLHF
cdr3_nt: TGTGCCTGCTGTTTAAGGATCAGGCAGACGTCCTATAATTCACCCCTCCACTTT

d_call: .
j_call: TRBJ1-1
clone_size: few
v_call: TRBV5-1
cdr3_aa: CASSSQGRGAYTEAFF
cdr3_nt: TGCGCCAGCAGCTCCCAAGGGCGGGGGGCTTATACTGAAGCTTTCTTT

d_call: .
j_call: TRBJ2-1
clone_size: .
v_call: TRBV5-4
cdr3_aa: CASSARDHFNNEQFF
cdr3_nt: TGTGCCAGCAGCGCCAGGGACCATTTTAACAATGAGCAGTTCTTC

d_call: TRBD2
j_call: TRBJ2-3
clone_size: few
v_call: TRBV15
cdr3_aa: CATSRRTSGTDTQYF
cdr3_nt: TGTGCCACCAGCAGAAGGACTAGCGGCACAGATACGCAGTATTTT

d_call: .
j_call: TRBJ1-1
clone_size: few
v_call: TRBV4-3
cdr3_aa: CASSHFPKGGGNTEAFF
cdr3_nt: TGCGCCAGCAGCCACTTCCCGAAGGGGGGGGGGAACACTGAAGCTTTCTTT

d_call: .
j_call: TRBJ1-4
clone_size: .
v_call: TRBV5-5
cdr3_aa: CASSFENILRGEKLFF
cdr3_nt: TGTGCCAGCAGCTTCGAAAACATCTTGAGAGGAGAAAAACTGTTTTTT

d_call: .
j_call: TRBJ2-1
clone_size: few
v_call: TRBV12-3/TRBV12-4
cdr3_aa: CASSLRGASPEQFF
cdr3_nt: TGTGCCAGCAGTTTACGGGGGGCCTCCCCTGAGCAGTTCTTC

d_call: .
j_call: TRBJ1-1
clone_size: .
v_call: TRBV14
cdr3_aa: CASSRDNRKVAFF
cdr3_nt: TGTGCCAGCAGCCGGGACAACCGAAAAGTAGCTTTCTTT

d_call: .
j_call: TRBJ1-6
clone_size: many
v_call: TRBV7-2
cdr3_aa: CASRPGANSYNSPLHF
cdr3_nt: TGTGCCAGCAGGCCCGGAGCCAACTCCTATAATTCACCCCTCCACTTT

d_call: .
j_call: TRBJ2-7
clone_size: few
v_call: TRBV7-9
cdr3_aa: CASSLTRGSYEQYF
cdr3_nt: TGTGCCAGCAGCTTGACTAGGGGATCCTACGAGCAGTACTTC

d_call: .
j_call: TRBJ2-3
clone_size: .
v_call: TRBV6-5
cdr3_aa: CASSYRDTFTDTQYF
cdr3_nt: TGTGCCAGCAGTTACCGGGACACCTTCACAGATACGCAGTATTTT

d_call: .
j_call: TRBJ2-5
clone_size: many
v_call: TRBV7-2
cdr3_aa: CASSLARASAGQETQYF
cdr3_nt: TGTGCCAGCAGCTTAGCGCGGGCTAGCGCTGGGCAAGAGACCCAGTACTTC

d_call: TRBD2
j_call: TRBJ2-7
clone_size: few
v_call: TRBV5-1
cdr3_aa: CASSLEGLAGSSPYEQYF
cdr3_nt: TGCGCCAGCAGCTTGGAGGGACTAGCGGGGTCGTCGCCCTACGAGCAGTACTTC

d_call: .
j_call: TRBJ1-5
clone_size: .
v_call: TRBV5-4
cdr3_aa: CASSFTFGRQPQHF
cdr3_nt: TGTGCCAGCAGCTTTACTTTCGGCCGGCAGCCCCAGCATTTT

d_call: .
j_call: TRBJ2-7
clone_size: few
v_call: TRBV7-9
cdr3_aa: CASSLVSVGSEQYF
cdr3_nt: TGTGCCAGCAGCTTAGTGTCCGTTGGGAGCGAGCAGTACTTC

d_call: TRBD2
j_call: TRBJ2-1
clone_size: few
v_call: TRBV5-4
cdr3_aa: CASSLLAGGPGNEQFF
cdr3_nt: TGTGCCAGCAGCTTACTAGCGGGGGGGCCGGGGAATGAGCAGTTCTTC

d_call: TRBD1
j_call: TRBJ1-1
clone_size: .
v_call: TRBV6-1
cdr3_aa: CASINRGPNTEAFF
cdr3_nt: TGTGCCAGCATCAACAGGGGGCCTAACACTGAAGCTTTCTTT

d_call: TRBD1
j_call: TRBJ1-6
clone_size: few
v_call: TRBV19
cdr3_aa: CASSMPPGTGDALYNSPLHF
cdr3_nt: TGTGCCAGTAGTATGCCACCCGGGACAGGGGACGCCTTATATAATTCACCCCTCCACTTT

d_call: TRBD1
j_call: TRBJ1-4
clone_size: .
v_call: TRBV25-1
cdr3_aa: CASTRRGPNEKLFF
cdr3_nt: TGTGCCAGCACCAGAAGGGGGCCAAATGAAAAACTGTTTTTT

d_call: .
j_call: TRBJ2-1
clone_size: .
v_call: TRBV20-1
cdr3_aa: CSAEPGNLRSSYNEQFF
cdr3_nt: TGCAGTGCGGAACCGGGTAACCTTCGAAGCTCCTACAATGAGCAGTTCTTC

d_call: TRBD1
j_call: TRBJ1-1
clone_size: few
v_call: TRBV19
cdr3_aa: CASTPWGEGATEAFF
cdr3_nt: TGTGCCAGTACCCCTTGGGGAGAGGGGGCAACTGAAGCTTTCTTT

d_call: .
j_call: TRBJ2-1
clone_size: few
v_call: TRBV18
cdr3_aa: CASSPQQGVQNGQFF
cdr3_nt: TGTGCCAGCTCACCACAACAGGGAGTCCAAAACGGGCAGTTCTTC

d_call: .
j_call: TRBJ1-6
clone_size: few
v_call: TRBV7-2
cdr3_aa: CASSPDFSPLHF
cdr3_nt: TGTGCCAGCAGCCCAGATTTTTCACCCCTCCACTTT

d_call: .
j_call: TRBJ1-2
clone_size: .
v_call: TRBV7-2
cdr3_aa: CASSSPGAGGYTF
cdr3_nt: TGTGCCAGCAGCTCCCCAGGGGCGGGTGGCTACACCTTC

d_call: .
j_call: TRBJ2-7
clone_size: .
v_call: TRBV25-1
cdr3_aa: CASSETIRGPAYEQYF
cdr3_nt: TGTGCCAGCAGTGAAACCATCCGGGGGCCCGCCTACGAGCAGTACTTC

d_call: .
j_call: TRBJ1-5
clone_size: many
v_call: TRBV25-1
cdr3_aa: CASSEGNQPQHF
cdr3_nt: TGTGCCAGCTCCGAGGGTAATCAGCCCCAGCATTTT

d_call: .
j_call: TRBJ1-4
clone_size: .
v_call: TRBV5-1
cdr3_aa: CASSLGRETNEKLFF
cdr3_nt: TGCGCCAGCAGCTTGGGACGAGAAACTAATGAAAAACTGTTTTTT

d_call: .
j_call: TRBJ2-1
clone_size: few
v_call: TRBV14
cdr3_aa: CASSQGRTLSYNEQFF
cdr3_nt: TGTGCCAGCAGCCAAGGGAGGACACTCTCCTACAATGAGCAGTTCTTC

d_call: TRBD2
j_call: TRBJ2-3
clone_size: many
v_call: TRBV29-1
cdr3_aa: CSVWGLAGATSTDTQYF
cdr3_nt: TGCAGCGTGTGGGGACTAGCGGGGGCTACTAGCACAGATACGCAGTATTTT